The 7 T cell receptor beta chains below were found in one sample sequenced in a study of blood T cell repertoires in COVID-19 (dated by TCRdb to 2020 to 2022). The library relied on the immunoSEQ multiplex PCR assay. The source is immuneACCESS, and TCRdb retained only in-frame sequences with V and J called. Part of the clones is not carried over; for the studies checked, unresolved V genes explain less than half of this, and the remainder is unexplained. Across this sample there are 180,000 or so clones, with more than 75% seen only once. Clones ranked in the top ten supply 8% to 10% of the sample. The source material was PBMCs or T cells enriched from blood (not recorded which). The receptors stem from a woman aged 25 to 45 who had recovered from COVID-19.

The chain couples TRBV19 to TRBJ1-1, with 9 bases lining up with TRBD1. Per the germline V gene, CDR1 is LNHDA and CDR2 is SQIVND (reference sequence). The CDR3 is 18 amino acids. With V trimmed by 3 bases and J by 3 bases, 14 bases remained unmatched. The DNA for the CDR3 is TGTGCCAGTAGTATGGTGTCGGAAACAGGGGGCTCGTACACTGAAGCTTTCTTT. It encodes CASSMVSETGGSYTEAFF.

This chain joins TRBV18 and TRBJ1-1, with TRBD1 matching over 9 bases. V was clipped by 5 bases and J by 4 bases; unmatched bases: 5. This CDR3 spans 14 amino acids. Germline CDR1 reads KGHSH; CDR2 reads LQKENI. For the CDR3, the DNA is TGTGCCAGCTCATTACAGGGGGCAGGCACTGAAGCTTTCTTT. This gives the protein CASSLQGAGTEAFF. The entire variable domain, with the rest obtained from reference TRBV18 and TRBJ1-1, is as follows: NAGVMQNPRHLVRRRGQEARLRCSPMKGHSHVYWYRQLPEEGLKFMVYLQKENIIDESGMPKERFSAEFPKEGPSILRIQQVVRGDSAAYFCASSLQGAGTEAFFGQGTRLTVV.

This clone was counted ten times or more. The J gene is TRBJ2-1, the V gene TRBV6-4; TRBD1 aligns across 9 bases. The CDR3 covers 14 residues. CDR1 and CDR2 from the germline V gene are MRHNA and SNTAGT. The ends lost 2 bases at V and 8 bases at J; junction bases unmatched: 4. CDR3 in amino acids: CASSDGTGGHEQFF. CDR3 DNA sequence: TGTGCCAGCAGTGACGGCACAGGGGGCCATGAGCAGTTCTTC.

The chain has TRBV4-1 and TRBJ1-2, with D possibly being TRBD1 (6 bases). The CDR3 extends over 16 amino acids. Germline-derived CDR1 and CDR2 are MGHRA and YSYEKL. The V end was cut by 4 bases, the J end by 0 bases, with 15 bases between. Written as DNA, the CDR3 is TGCGCCAGCAGCCGCCAAGCAGGGGATGCTAACTATGGCTACACCTTC. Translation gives CASSRQAGDANYGYTF.

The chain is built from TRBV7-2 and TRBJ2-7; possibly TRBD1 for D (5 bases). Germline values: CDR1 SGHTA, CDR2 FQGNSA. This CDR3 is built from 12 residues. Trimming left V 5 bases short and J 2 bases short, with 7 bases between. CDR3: CASSTGPYEQYF. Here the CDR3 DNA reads TGTGCCAGCAGCACAGGACCCTACGAGCAGTACTTC.

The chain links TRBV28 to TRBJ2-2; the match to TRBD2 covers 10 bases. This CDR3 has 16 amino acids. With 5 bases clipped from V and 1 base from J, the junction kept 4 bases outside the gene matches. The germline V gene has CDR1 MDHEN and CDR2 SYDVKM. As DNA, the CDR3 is TGTGCCAGCAGTCCCCGGACTAGCGGGAACACCGGGGAGCTGTTTTTT. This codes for CASSPRTSGNTGELFF. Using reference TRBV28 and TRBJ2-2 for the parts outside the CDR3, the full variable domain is DVKVTQSSRYLVKRTGEKVFLECVQDMDHENMFWYRQDPGLGLRLIYFSYDVKMKEKGDIPEGYSVSREKKERFSLILESASTNQTSMYLCASSPRTSGNTGELFFGEGSRLTVL.

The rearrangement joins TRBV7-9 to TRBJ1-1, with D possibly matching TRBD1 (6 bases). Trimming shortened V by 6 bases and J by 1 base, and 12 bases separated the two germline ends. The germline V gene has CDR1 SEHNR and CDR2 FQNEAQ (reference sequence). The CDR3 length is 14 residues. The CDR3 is CASSVTGENTEAFF. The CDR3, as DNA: TGTGCCAGCAGTGTGACAGGAGAGAACACTGAAGCTTTCTTT.